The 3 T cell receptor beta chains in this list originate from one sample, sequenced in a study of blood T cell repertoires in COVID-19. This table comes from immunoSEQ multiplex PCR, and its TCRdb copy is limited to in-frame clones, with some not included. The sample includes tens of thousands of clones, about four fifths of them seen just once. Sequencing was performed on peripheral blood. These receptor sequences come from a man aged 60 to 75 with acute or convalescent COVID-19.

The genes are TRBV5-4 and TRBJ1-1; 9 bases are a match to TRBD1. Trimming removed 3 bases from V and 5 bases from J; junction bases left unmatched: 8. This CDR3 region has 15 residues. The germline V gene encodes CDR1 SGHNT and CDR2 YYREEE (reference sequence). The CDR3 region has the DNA TGTGCCAGCAGCTACCCGGGACAGGGAAAAACTGAAGCTTTCTTT. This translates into CASSYPGQGKTEAFF.

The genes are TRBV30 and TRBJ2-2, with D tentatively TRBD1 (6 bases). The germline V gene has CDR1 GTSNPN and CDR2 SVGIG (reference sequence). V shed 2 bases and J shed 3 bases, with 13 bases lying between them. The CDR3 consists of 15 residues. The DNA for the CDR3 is TGTGCCTGGAGTCCCCAGGACAGAGACACCGGGGAGCTGTTTTTT. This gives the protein CAWSPQDRDTGELFF.

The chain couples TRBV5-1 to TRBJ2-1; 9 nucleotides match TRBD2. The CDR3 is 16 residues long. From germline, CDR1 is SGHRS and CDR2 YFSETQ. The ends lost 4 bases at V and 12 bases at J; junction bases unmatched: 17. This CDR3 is CASSRTSASNQGGQFF. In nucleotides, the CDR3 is TGCGCCAGCAGCAGGACTAGCGCCAGTAACCAGGGAGGGCAGTTCTTC.